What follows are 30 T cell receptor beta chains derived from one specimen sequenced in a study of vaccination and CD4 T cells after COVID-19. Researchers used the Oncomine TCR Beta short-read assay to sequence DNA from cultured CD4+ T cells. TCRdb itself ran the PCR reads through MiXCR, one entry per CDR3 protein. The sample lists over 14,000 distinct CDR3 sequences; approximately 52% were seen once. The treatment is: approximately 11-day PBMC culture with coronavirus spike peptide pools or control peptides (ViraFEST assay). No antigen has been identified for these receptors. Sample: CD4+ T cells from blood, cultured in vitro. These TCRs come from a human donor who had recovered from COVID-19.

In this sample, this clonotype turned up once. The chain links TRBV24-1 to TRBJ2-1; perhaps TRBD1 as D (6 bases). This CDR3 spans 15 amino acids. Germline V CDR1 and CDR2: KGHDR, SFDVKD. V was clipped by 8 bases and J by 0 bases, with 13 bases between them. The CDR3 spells CATTSTGSSYNEQFF. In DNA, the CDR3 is TGTGCCACCACCTCCACAGGGAGCTCCTACAATGAGCAGTTCTTC.

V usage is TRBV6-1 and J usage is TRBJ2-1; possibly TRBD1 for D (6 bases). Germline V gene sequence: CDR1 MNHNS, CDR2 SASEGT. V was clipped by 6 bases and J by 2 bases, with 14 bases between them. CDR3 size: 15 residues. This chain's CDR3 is CASRSGARTYNEQFF. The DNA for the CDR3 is TGTGCCAGCAGGTCAGGGGCCAGGACCTACAATGAGCAGTTCTTC.

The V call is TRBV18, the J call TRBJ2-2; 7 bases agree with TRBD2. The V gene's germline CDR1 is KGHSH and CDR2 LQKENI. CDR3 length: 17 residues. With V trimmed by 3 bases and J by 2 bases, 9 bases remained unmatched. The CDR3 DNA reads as TGTGCCAGCTCACCCGGCGGGAGATCGGTTAACACCGGGGAGCTGTTTTTT. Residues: CASSPGGRSVNTGELFF.

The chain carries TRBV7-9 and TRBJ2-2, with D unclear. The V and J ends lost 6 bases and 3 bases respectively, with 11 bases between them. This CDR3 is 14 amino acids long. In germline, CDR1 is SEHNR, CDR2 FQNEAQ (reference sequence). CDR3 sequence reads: CASSWITDTGELFF. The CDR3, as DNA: TGTGCCAGCAGTTGGATCACCGACACCGGGGAGCTGTTTTTT.

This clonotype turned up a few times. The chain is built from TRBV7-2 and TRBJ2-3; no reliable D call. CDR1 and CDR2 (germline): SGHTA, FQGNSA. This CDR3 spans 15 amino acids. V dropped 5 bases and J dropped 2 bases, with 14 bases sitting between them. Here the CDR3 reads CASSPGLWDTDTQYF. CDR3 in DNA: TGTGCCAGCAGCCCGGGCCTTTGGGACACAGATACGCAGTATTTT.

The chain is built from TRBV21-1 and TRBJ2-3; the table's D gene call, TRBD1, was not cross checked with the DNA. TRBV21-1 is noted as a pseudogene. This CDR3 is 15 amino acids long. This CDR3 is CASSKGTGLTDTQYF. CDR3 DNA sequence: TGTGCCAGCAGCAAAGGGACAGGCCTAACAGATACGCAGTATTTT.

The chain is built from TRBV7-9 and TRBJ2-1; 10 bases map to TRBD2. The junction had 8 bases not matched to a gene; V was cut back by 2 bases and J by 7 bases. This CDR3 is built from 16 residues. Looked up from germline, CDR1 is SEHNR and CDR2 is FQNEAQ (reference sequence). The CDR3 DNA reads TGTGCCAGCAGCTTAATAGCTAGCGGGGGAGGAAATGAGCAGTTCTTC. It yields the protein CASSLIASGGGNEQFF.

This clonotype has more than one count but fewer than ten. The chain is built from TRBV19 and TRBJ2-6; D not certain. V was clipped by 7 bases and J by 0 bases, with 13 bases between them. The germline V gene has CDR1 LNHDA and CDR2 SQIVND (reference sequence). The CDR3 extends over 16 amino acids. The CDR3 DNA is TGTGCCAGTATGGATCGTAAGAGCTCTGGGGCCAACGTCCTGACTTTC. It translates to CASMDRKSSGANVLTF.

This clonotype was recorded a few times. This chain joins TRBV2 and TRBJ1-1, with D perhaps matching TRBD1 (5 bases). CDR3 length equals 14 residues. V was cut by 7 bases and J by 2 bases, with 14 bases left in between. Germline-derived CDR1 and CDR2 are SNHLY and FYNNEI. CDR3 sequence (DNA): TGTGCCAGCACTTCAGTTGGGACCAACACTGAAGCTTTCTTT. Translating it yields CASTSVGTNTEAFF.

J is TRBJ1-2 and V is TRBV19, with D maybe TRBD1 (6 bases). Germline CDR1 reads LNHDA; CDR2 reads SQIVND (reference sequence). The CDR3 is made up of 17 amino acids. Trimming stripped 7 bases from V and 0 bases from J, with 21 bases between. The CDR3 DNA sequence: TGTGCCAGTAACCCCCCGGGGTTGGGGGCGACTAACTATGGCTACACCTTC. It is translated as CASNPPGLGATNYGYTF.

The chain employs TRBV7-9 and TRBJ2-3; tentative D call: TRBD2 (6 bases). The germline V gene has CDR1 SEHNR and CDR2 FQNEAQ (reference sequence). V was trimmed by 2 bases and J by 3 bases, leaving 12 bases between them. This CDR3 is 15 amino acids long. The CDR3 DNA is TGTGCCAGCAGCTTACCCGCGGGATTTACAGATACGCAGTATTTT. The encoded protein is CASSLPAGFTDTQYF.

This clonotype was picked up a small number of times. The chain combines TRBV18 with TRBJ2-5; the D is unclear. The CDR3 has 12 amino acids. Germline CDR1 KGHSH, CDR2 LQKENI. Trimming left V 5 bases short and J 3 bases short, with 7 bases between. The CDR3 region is CASSDPEETQYF. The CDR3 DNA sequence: TGTGCCAGCTCAGACCCTGAAGAGACCCAGTACTTC.

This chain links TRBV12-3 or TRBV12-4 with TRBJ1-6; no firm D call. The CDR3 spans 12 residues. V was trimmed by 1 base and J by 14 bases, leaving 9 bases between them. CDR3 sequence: CASSLGDFTLHF. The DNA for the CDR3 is TGTGCCAGCAGTTTAGGAGACTTCACCCTCCACTTT.

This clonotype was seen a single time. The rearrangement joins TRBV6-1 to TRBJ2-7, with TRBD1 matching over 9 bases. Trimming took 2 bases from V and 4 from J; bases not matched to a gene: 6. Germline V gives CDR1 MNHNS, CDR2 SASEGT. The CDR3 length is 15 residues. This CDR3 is CASSEMRQGGYEQYF. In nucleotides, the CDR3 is TGTGCCAGCAGTGAAATGAGACAGGGGGGTTACGAGCAGTACTTC.

CDR3 loop: CSAPSSGRGGEQYF. The CDR3 bases are TGCAGTGCTCCGTCTAGCGGGAGGGGTGGCGAGCAGTACTTC. The chain combines TRBV20-1 with TRBJ2-7; 12 bases fit TRBD2. Germline V gene lookup returns CDR1 DFQATT and CDR2 SNEGSKA (reference sequence). Trimming removed 5 bases from V and 6 bases from J; junction bases left unmatched: 8. There are 14 residues in the CDR3.

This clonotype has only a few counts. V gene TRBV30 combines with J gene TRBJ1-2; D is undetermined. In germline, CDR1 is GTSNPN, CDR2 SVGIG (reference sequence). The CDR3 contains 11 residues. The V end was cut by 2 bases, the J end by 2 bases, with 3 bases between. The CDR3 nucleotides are TGTGCCTGGAGTAACAACTATGGCTACACCTTC. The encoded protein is CAWSNNYGYTF. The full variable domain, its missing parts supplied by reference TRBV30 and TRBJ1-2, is SQTIHQWPATLVQPVGSPLSLECTVEGTSNPNLYWYRQAAGRGLQLLFYSVGIGQISSEVPQNLSASRPQDRQFILSSKKLLLSDSGFYLCAWSNNYGYTFGSGTRLTVV.

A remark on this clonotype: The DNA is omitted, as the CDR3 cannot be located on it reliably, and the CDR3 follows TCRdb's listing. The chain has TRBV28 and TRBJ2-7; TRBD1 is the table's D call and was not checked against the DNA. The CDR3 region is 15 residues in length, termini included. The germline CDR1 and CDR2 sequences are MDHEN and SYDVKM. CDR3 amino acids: CASSSSGLHYDEQYF.

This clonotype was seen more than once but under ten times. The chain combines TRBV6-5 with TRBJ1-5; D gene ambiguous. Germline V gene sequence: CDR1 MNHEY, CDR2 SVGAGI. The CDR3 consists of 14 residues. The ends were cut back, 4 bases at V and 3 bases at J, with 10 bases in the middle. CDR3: CASSSTSPNQPQHF. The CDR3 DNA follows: TGTGCCAGCAGTTCCACCAGTCCCAATCAGCCCCAGCATTTT.

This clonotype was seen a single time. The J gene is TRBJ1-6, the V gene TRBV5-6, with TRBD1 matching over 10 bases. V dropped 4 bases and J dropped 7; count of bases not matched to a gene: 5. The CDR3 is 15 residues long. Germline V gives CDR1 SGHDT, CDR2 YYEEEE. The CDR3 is CASSAGTGVNSPLHF. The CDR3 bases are TGTGCCAGCAGCGCCGGGACAGGGGTCAATTCACCCCTCCACTTT.

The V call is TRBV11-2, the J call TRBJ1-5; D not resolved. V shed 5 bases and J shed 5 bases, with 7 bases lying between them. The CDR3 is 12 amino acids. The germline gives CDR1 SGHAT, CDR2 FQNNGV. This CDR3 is CASSDNYQPQHF. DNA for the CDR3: TGTGCCAGCAGCGATAATTATCAGCCCCAGCATTTT.

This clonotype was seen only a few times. The DNA of the CDR3 is TGTGCCAGCAGCTTAGCCGGGACAGCAACTAATGAAAAACTGTTTTTT. Amino acid sequence: CASSLAGTATNEKLFF. The chain employs TRBV7-6 and TRBJ1-4, with 7 bases aligning to TRBD1. Germline assignment: CDR1 SGHVS and CDR2 FNYEAQ. V gave up 0 bases and J gave up 0 bases; unmatched junction bases: 1. This CDR3 has 16 residues.

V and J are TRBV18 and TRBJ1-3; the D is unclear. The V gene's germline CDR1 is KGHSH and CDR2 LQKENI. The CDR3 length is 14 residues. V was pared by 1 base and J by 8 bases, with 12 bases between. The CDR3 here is CASSPRAGPDTIYF. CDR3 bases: TGTGCCAGCTCACCACGTGCAGGTCCAGACACCATATATTTT.

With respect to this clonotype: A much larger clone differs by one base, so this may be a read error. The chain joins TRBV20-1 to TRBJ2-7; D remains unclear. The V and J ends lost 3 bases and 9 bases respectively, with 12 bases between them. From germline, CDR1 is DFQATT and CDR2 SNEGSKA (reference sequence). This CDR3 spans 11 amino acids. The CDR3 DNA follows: TGCAGTGCTAGGGGCAAAGGCGGGCAGTACTTC. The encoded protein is CSARGKGGQYF.

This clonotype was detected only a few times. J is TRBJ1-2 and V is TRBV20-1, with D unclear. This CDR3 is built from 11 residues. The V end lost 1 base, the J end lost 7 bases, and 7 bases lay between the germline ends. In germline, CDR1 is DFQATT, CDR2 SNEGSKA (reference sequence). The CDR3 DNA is TGCAGTGCTAGAGTCGCGGGTGGCTACACCTTC. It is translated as CSARVAGGYTF.

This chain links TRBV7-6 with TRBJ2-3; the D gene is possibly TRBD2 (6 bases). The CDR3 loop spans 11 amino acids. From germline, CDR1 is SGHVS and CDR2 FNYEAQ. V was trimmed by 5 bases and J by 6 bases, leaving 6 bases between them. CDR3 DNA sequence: TGTGCCAGCAGCCGGGGGGATACGCAGTATTTT. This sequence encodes CASSRGDTQYF.

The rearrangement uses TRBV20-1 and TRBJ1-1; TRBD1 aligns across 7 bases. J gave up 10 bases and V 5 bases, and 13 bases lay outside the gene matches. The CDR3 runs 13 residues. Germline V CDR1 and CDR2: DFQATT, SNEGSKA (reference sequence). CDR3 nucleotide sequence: TGCAGTGCTCCGAGGGGGCAAGAGAGGGTAGCTTTCTTT. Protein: CSAPRGQERVAFF.

CDR3 residues: CAITDSQVTGELFF. For the CDR3, the DNA is TGTGCCATAACCGACAGTCAGGTCACCGGGGAGCTGTTTTTT. The chain combines TRBV10-3 with TRBJ2-2; weak D call: TRBD1 (5 bases). This CDR3 spans 14 amino acids. Germline assignment: CDR1 ENHRY and CDR2 SYGVKD. Trimming removed 9 bases from V and 4 bases from J, with 15 bases in between.

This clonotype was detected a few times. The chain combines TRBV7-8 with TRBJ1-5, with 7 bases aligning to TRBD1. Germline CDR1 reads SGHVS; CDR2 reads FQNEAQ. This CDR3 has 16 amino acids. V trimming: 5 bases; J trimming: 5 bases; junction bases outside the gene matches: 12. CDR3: CASSPGSVRGHQPQHF. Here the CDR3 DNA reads TGTGCCAGCAGCCCTGGGAGTGTAAGGGGGCATCAGCCCCAGCATTTT.

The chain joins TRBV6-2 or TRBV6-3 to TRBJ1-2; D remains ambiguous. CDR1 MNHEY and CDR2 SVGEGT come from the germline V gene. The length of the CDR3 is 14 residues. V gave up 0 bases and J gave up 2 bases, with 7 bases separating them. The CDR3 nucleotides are TGTGCCAGCAGTTACTCATCACAGAACTATGGCTACACCTTC. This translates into CASSYSSQNYGYTF.

The CDR3 loop is CASSSRTDSYGYTF. CDR3 coding DNA: TGTGCCAGCAGCTCCCGGACAGACAGCTATGGCTACACCTTC. The genes are TRBV7-9 and TRBJ1-2, with a tentative D call TRBD1 (6 bases). Trimming shortened V by 4 bases and J by 4 bases, and 13 bases separated the two germline ends. There are 14 residues in the CDR3. Germline V CDR1 and CDR2: SEHNR, FQNEAQ (reference sequence).